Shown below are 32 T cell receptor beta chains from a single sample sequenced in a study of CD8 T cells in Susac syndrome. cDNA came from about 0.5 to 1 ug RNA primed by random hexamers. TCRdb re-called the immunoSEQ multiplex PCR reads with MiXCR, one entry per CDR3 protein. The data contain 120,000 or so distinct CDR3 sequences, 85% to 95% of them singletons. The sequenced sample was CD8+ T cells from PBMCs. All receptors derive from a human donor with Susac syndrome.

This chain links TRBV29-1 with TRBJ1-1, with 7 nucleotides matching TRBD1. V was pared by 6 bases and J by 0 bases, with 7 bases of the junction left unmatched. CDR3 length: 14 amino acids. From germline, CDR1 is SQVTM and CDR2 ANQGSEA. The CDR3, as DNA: TGCAGCGTATTCCGACAGGGCGTGAACACTGAAGCTTTCTTT. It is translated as CSVFRQGVNTEAFF.

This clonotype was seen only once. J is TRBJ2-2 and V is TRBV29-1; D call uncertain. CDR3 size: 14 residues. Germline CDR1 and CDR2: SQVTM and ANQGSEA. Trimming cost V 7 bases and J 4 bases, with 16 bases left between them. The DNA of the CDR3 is TGCAGCGCTGTGACCCATTGGGGCACCGGGGAGCTGTTTTTT. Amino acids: CSAVTHWGTGELFF.

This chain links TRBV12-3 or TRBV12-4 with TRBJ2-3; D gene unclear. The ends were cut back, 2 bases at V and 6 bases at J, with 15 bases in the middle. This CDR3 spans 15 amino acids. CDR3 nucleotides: TGTGCCAGCAGTTTACTTGGCTCCTCCGCGGATACGCAGTATTTT. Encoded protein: CASSLLGSSADTQYF.

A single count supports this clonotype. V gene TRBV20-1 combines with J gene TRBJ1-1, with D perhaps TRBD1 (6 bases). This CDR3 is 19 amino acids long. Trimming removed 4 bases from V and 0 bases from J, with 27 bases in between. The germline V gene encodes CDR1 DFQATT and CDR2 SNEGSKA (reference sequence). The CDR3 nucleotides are TGCAGTGCTACTCGGAAGGACAGACATCCACGCCCCATGAACACTGAAGCTTTCTTT. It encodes CSATRKDRHPRPMNTEAFF.

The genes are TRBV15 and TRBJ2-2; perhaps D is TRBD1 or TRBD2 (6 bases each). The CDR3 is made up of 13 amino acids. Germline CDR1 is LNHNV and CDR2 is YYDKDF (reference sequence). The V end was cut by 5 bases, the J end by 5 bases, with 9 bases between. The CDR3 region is CATSGGGTGELFF. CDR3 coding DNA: TGTGCCACCAGCGGAGGGGGAACCGGGGAGCTGTTTTTT. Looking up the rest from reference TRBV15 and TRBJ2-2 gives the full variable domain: DAMVIQNPRYQVTQFGKPVTLSCSQTLNHNVMYWYQQKSSQAPKLLFHYYDKDFNNEADTPDNFQSRRPNTSFCFLDIRSPGLGDTAMYLCATSGGGTGELFFGEGSRLTVL.

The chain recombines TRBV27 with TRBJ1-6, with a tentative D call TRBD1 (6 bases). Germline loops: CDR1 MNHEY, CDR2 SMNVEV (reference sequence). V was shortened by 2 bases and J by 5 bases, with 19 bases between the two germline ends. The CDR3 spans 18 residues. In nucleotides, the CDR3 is TGTGCCAGCAGTTTACTAATGGGACACGGTCCCGATAATTCACCCCTCCACTTT. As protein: CASSLLMGHGPDNSPLHF.

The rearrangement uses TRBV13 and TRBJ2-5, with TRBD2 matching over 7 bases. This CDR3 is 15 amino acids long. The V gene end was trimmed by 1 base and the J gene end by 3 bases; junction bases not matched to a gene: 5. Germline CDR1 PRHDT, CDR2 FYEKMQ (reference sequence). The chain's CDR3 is CASSLVASGKETQYF. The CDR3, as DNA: TGTGCCAGCAGCTTAGTGGCTAGCGGCAAAGAGACCCAGTACTTC. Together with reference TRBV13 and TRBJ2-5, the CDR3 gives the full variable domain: AAGVIQSPRHLIKEKRETATLKCYPIPRHDTVYWYQQGPGQDPQFLISFYEKMQSDKGSIPDRFSAQQFSDYHSELNMSSLELGDSALYFCASSLVASGKETQYFGPGTRLLVL.

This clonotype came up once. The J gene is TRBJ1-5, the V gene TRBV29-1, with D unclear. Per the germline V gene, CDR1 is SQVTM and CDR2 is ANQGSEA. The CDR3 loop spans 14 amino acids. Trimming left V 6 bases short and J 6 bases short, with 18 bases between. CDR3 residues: CSVLLGGEGQPQHF. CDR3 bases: TGCAGCGTGCTTCTTGGTGGGGAAGGTCAGCCCCAGCATTTT.

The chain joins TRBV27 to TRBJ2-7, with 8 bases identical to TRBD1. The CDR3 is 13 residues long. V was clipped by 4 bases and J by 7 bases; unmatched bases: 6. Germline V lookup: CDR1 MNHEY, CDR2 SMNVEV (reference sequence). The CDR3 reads CASSWDRSLEQYF. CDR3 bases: TGTGCCAGCAGTTGGGACAGGTCCTTGGAGCAGTACTTC.

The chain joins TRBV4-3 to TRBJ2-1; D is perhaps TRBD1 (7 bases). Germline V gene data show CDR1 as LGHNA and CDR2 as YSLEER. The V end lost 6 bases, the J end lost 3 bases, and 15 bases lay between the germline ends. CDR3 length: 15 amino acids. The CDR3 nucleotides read TGCGCCAGCAGTCGACTAGGGGGCAACTACAATGAGCAGTTCTTC. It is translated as CASSRLGGNYNEQFF.

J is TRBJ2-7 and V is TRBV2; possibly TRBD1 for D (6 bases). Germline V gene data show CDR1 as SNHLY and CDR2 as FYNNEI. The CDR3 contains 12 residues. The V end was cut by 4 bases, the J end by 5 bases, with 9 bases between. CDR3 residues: CASSGYRDEQYF. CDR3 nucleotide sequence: TGTGCCAGCAGTGGCTACAGGGACGAGCAGTACTTC.

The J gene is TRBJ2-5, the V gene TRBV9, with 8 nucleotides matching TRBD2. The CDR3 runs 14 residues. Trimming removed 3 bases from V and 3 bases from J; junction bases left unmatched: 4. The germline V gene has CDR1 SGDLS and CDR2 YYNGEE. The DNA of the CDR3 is TGTGCCAGCAGCGACAATAGCGGGGAAGAGACCCAGTACTTC. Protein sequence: CASSDNSGEETQYF.

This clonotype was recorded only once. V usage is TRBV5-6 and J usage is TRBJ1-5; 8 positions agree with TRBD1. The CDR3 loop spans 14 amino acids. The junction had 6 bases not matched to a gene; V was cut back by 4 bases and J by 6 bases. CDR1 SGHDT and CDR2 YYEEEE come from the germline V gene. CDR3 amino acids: CASSTRTGRQPQHF. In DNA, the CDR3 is TGTGCCAGCAGCACCAGGACAGGGCGTCAGCCCCAGCATTTT. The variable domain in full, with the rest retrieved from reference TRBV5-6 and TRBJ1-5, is DAGVTQSPTHLIKTRGQQVTLRCSPKSGHDTVSWYQQALGQGPQFIFQYYEEEERQRGNFPDRFSGHQFPNYSSELNVNALLLGDSALYLCASSTRTGRQPQHFGDGTRLSIL.

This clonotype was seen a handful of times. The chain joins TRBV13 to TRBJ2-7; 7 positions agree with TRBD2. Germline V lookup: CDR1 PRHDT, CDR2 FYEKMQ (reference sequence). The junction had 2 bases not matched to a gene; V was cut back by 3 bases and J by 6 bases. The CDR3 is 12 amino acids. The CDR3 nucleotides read TGTGCCAGCAGCTTGGGGGGGGGCGAGCAGTACTTC. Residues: CASSLGGGEQYF. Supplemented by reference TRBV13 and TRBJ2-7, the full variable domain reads AAGVIQSPRHLIKEKRETATLKCYPIPRHDTVYWYQQGPGQDPQFLISFYEKMQSDKGSIPDRFSAQQFSDYHSELNMSSLELGDSALYFCASSLGGGEQYFGPGTRLTVT.

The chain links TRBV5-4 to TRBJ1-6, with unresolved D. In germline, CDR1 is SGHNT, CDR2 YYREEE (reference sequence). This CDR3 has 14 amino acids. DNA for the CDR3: TGTGCAGTAGGTCTTGGCTCCTATAATTCACCCCTCCACTTT. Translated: CAVGLGSYNSPLHF.

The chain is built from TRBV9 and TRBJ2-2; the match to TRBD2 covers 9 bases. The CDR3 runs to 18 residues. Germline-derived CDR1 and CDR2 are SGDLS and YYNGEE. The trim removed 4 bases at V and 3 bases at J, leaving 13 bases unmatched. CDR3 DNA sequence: TGTGCCAGCAGCCTCCCTCGAGTAGCGGGGGACCACACCGGGGAGCTGTTTTTT. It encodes CASSLPRVAGDHTGELFF.

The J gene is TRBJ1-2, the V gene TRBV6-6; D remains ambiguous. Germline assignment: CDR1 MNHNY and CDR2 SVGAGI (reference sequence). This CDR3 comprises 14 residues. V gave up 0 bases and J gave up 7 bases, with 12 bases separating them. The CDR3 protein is CASSYSLGDSGYTF. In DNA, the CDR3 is TGTGCCAGCAGTTACTCTCTCGGGGATTCTGGCTACACCTTC.

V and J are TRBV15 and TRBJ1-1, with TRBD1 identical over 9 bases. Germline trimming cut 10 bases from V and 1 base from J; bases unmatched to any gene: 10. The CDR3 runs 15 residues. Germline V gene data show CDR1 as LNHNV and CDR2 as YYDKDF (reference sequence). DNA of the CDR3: TGTGCCATACACGCGACAGGGGGAACGAACACTGAAGCTTTCTTT. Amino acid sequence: CAIHATGGTNTEAFF.

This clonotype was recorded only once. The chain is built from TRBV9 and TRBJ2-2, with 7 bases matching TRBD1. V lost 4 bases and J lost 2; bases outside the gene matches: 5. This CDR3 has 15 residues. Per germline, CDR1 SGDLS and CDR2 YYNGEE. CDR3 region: CASSPWDSNTGELFF. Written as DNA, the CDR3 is TGTGCCAGCAGCCCCTGGGACAGTAACACCGGGGAGCTGTTTTTT.

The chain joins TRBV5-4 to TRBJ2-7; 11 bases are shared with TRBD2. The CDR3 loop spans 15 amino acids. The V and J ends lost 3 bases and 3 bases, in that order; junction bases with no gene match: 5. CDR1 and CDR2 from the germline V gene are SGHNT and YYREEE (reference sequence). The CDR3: CASSSVAGGDYEQYF. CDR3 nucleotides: TGTGCCAGCAGCTCCGTAGCGGGGGGGGACTACGAGCAGTACTTC. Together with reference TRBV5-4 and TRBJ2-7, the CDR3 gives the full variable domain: ETGVTQSPTHLIKTRGQQVTLRCSSQSGHNTVSWYQQALGQGPQFIFQYYREEENGRGNFPPRFSGLQFPNYSSELNVNALELDDSALYLCASSSVAGGDYEQYFGPGTRLTVT.

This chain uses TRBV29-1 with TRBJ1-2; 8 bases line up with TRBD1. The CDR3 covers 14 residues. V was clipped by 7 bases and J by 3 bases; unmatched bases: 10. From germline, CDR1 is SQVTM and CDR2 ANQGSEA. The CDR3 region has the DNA TGCAGCGCCCCTCTTGGACAGGGAGACTATGGCTACACCTTC. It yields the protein CSAPLGQGDYGYTF.

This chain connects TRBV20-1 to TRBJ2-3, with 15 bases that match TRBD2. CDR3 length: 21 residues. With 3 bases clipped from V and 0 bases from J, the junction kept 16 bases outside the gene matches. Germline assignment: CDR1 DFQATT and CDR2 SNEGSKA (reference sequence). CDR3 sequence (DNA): TGCAGTGCTAGGGGGGCTTTTCCCGACGGGACTAGCGGGGGGAGCACAGATACGCAGTATTTT. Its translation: CSARGAFPDGTSGGSTDTQYF.

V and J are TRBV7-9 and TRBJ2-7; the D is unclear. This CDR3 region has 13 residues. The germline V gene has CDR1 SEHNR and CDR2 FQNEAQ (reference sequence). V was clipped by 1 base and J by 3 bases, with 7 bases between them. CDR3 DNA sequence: TGTGCCAGCAGCTTAGGACCGCACTACGAGCAGTACTTC. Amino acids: CASSLGPHYEQYF.

The CDR3 DNA is TGTGCCAGCAATCTCGCCCTTGGACTCACTGAAGCTTTCTTT. This translates into CASNLALGLTEAFF. The rearrangement links TRBV27 to TRBJ1-1; D call uncertain. CDR1 is MNHEY, CDR2 SMNVEV, per germline (reference sequence). V was pared by 7 bases and J by 4 bases, with 16 bases between. There are 14 residues in the CDR3.

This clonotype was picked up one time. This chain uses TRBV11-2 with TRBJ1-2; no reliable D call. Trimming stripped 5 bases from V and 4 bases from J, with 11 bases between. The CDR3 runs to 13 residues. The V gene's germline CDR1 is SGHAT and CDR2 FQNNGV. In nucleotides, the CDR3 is TGTGCCAGCAGCCCGTGGGTTCTCTATGGCTACACCTTC. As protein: CASSPWVLYGYTF.

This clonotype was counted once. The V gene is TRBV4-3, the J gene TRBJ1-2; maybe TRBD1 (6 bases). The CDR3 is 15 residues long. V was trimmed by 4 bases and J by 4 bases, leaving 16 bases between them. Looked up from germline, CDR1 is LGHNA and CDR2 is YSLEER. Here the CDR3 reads CASSPTDSPPYGYTF. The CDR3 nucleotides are TGCGCCAGCAGCCCGACGGACAGTCCCCCCTATGGCTACACCTTC.

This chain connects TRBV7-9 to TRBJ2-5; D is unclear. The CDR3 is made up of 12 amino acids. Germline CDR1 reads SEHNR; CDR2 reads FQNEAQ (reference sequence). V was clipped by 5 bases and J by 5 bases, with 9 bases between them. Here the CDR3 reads CASSAPWETQYF. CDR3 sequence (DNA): TGTGCCAGCAGCGCGCCCTGGGAGACCCAGTACTTC.

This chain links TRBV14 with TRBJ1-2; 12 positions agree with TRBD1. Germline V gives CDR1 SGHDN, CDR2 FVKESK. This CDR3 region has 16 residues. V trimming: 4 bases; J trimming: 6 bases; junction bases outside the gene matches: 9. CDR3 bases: TGTGCCAGCAGCCGTAACCGGGACAGGGGGCTTCATGGCTACACCTTC. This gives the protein CASSRNRDRGLHGYTF.

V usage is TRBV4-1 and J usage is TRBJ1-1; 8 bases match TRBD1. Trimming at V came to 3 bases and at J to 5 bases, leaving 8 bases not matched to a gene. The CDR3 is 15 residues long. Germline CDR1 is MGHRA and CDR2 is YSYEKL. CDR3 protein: CASSHVWTGPTEAFF. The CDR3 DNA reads TGCGCCAGCAGCCATGTATGGACAGGGCCAACTGAAGCTTTCTTT.

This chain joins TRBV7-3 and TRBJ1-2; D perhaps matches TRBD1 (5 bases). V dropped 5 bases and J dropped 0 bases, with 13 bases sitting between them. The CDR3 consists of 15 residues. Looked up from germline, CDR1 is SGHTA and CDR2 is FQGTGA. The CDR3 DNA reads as TGTGCCAGCAGCCAAGCCGGGACGTCTAACTATGGCTACACCTTC. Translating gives CASSQAGTSNYGYTF.

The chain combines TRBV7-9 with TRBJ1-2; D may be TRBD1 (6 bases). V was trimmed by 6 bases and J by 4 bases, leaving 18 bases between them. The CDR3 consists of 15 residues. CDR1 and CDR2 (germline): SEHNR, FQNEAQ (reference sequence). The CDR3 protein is CASSLDGGSSYGYTF. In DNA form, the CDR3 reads TGTGCCAGCAGTCTGGACGGGGGCTCGTCCTATGGCTACACCTTC.

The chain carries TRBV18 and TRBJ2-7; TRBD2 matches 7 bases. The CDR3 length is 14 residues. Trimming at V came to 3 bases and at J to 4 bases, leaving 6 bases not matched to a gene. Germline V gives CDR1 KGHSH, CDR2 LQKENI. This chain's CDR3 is CASSPDGEGYEQYF. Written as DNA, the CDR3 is TGTGCCAGCTCACCGGACGGGGAGGGATACGAGCAGTACTTC.